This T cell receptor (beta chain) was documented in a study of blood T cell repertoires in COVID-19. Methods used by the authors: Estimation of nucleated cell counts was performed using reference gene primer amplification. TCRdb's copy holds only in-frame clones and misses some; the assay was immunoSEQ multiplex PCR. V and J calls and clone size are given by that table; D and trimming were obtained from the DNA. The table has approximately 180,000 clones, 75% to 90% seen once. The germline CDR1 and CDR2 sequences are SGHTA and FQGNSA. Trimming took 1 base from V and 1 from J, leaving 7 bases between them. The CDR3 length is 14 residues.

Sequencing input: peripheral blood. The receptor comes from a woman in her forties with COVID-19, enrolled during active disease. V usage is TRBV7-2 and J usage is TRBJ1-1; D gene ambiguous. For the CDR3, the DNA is TGTGCCAGCAGCTTAGTTTGGGCGAACACTGAAGCTTTCTTT. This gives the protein CASSLVWANTEAFF.